The subject of this entry is one T cell receptor beta chain. Its antigen is not identified. CDR1 LGHNT and CDR2 FRNRAP come from the germline V gene. CDR3 length: 15 amino acids. With the 5' RACE reads reprocessed, TCRdb shows one record per CDR3 protein and no DNA. The table counts 150,000 to 160,000 distinct CDR3 sequences; approximately 35% lies in the top ten. This entry is derived from a study of T cells expressing NK-cell markers. Findings and caveats of the study: In a handful of donors, these clonotypes also led the CD3+CD56-NKG2C+ fraction. The contribution of dominant NKG2C+ clonotypes to CD8+ T cells in a handful of donors was 1.0-7.0%.

The source is a woman between 50 and 59 years old in good health. Sequenced sample: blood T cells: a sorted CD56 or NKG2C T cell subset, CD4+ or CD8+ T cells, or bulk PBMC T cells (not recorded which). V is TRBV12-5 and J is TRBJ1-1; TCRdb returns TRBD1, unconfirmable since there is no DNA. The CDR3 here is CASGLVAGAYTEAFF.